The clone carrying this TCR beta chain was seen more than once but under ten times. The ends lost 7 bases at V and 16 bases at J; junction bases unmatched: 10. The CDR3 is 12 residues long. The germline V gene encodes CDR1 MNHEY and CDR2 SMNVEV (reference sequence). This sample stems from a study of T cell changes during pregnancy in multiple sclerosis. TCRdb keeps only in-frame clones here, not all; method: immunoSEQ multiplex PCR. The table includes more than 55,000 clones, less than 95% detected once. Source: CD8+ T cells from peripheral blood mononuclear cells, taken after pregnancy. The chain recombines TRBV27 with TRBJ2-2, with 9 positions matching TRBD1. This receptor was obtained from a female donor with multiple sclerosis, enrolled in a pregnancy study. The CDR3 here is CASTYGTGRRFF. The CDR3 DNA reads as TGTGCCAGCACCTATGGGACAGGGCGGCGGTTTTTT.